This TCR beta chain originates from a study of blood T cell repertoires in COVID-19 (dated by TCRdb to 2020 to 2022). About the study as a whole: The collaborator samples originated in the United States, Italy and Spain and spanned the acute and convalescent phases of COVID-19. The material from the prospective study consisted of cDNA or gDNA derived from T cells, B-cell-depleted T cells, or PBMCs. Where available, HLA class I and class II types were obtained from metadata supplied by the sample provider rather than from assay-based typing. The sample metadata nearly always contained a de-identified subject ID, COVID-19 status, age in years and sex. The samples were drawn from the first 160 participants of the ongoing ImmuneRACE study and from 1,254 subjects provided by 6 global collaborators. A freely available public database, intended as a resource for researchers studying the immune response to SARS-CoV-2, is where the repertoires were released. Deeply sampled blood TCRbeta repertoires from subjects exposed to, actively infected with, or recovered from COVID-19 were included in the dataset. Here is what the overall study found, with its caveats: Clinical and demographic metadata were provided uncurated, with the amount varying by source and participant.

In the germline V gene (reference sequence), CDR1 corresponds to SGHKS and CDR2 to YYEKEE. The cysteine opens and the phenylalanine closes a CDR3 of 14 amino acids. Of all the DNA, just the CDR3 is kept, 42 bases in frame from base 1. Ends trimmed: V by 4 bases, J by 3 bases; bases unmatched to a gene: 4. Note on this clone: What antigen it recognizes has not been identified. One base away there is no much larger clone; base qualities are not given.

The immunoSEQ Assay, a bias-controlled multiplex PCR, was used to amplify TCRbeta CDR3 regions from genomic DNA. Concerning the study's data processing: The number of nucleated cells in each sample was estimated by amplification of reference gene primers within the assay. To quantify the absolute abundance of each unique TCRbeta CDR3 rearrangement, sequence reads were collapsed and filtered. For each sample, productive Simpson clonality was calculated by taking the square root of Simpson's diversity index across productive rearrangements. TCRdb holds this immuneACCESS table with in-frame rearrangements only. Some clones are missing; in checked studies, unresolved V genes explain under half, and the rest has no known cause. The DNA was the basis for D and trimming; V, J and clone size are from that table. The sample has a few hundred thousand clones on record, 84% of them singletons. The ten top clones hold more than 2% of the sample.

Whole blood was collected in K2EDTA tubes by collaborating institutions according to the institutions' own protocols. For TCRbeta analysis, collaborators shipped samples as frozen whole blood, isolated PBMCs, or DNA extracted from either of those sample types. This TCR was sampled from a woman between 55 and 75 years old with acute or convalescent COVID-19. Sequenced sample: peripheral blood. The chain was built from TRBV5-5 and TRBJ1-3, and 7 bases in between align with TRBD1. The nucleotide sequence reads as follows: TGTGCCAGCAGCCGCGGACAGGTTGGAAACACCATATATTTT. Its protein product is CASSRGQVGNTIYF.